The 23 T cell receptor beta chains listed next were all sequenced from one sample in a study of regulatory T cells in long-lasting Graves disease. Libraries of TCR beta came from iRepertoire HTBI primers plus Arm-PCR of CDR3 regions. MiXCR, applied by TCRdb to the multiplex PCR reads, yields one record per CDR3 protein. The data show 450,000 or so distinct CDR3 sequences, roughly 20% seen once. The time point: persistent/refractory GD, antithyroid drugs over 5 years with positive TRAb. From RNA extracted from PBMCs, the TCR library was made. This material consisted of peripheral blood mononuclear cells (PBMCs), taken when the disease was refractory, from a patient treated with antithyroid drugs. Source of these receptors: a female donor with Graves disease.

Comments on this clonotype: A much more abundant neighbour one base away suggests this may be a read error. This rearrangement joins TRBV20-1 to TRBJ2-1; possible D gene TRBD1, 6 bases. Trimming took 5 bases from V and 10 from J, leaving 24 bases between them. The CDR3 totals 15 residues. In germline, CDR1 is DFQATT, CDR2 SNEGSKA (reference sequence). The CDR3 nucleotides read TGCAGTGCTTACTTGGGGGCAGGCCCCGCCTACGAGCAGTTCTTC. Translated: CSAYLGAGPAYEQFF.

This clonotype was recorded a few times. V and J are TRBV7-3 and TRBJ2-7, with D perhaps being TRBD1 or TRBD2 (5 bases each). Germline V gives CDR1 SGHTA, CDR2 FQGTGA. The V and J ends lost 1 base and 3 bases respectively, with 22 bases between them. There are 18 residues in the CDR3. The CDR3 loop is CASSLRVVGGPLFYEQYF. For the CDR3, the DNA is TGTGCCAGCAGCTTAAGGGTCGTTGGGGGACCTCTCTTCTACGAGCAGTACTTC.

The table lists this clonotype with a few counts. This chain joins TRBV10-3 and TRBJ2-7, with D unclear. This CDR3 spans 11 amino acids. Trimming left V 6 bases short and J 1 base short, with 4 bases between. From germline, CDR1 is ENHRY and CDR2 SYGVKD. The CDR3 sequence is CAISGSYEQYF. The CDR3 DNA reads as TGTGCCATCAGCGGATCCTACGAGCAGTACTTC.

There are a few counts of this clonotype. The chain uses TRBV18 and TRBJ2-2; D is uncertain. CDR3 length: 15 amino acids. CDR1 and CDR2 (germline): KGHSH, LQKENI. Trimming took off 1 base at V and 4 bases at J, with 10 bases between the two ends. The CDR3 DNA follows: TGTGCCAGCTCACCACAGGGATCGGTCACCGGGGAGCTGTTTTTT. This sequence encodes CASSPQGSVTGELFF.

The table lists this clonotype with a few counts. The chain couples TRBV7-9 to TRBJ2-7, with D possibly being TRBD1 (6 bases). The CDR3 has 13 amino acids. V dropped 3 bases and J dropped 4 bases, with 10 bases sitting between them. In germline, CDR1 is SEHNR, CDR2 FQNEAQ (reference sequence). This chain's CDR3 is CASSFDRNYEQYF. The CDR3, as DNA: TGTGCCAGCAGCTTTGACAGGAATTACGAGCAGTACTTC.

To note about this clonotype: A clone one base away is much larger, so this may be a read error. The chain joins TRBV11-3 to TRBJ1-3; D ambiguous. The ends were cut back, 3 bases at V and 11 bases at J, with 14 bases in the middle. The CDR3 loop spans 13 amino acids. From germline, CDR1 is SGHNT and CDR2 YENEEA. The DNA for the CDR3 is TGTGCCAGCAGCTTCGGACTGGAGGACGCCATATATTTT. Amino acids: CASSFGLEDAIYF.

This clonotype has at least ten counts. The genes are TRBV6-5 and TRBJ2-5, with 11 bases that match TRBD2. Germline V gene data show CDR1 as MNHEY and CDR2 as SVGAGI. Trimming removed 0 bases from V and 5 bases from J; junction bases left unmatched: 5. There are 16 residues in the CDR3. The CDR3: CASSYSASGRRETQYF. The CDR3 DNA reads TGTGCCAGCAGTTACTCGGCTAGCGGGAGGCGGGAGACCCAGTACTTC.

This chain connects TRBV11-2 to TRBJ2-7, with 8 bases fitting TRBD1. CDR1 and CDR2 from the germline V gene are SGHAT and FQNNGV. The CDR3 consists of 14 residues. J gave up 3 bases and V 6 bases, and 7 bases lay outside the gene matches. The CDR3 here is CASRSGTGNYEQYF. The CDR3 coding sequence is TGTGCCAGCAGGTCCGGGACAGGTAACTACGAGCAGTACTTC.

The chain links TRBV20-1 to TRBJ2-2, with no clear D. This CDR3 has 14 amino acids. The V and J ends lost 6 bases and 0 bases respectively, with 11 bases between them. Germline CDR1 DFQATT, CDR2 SNEGSKA (reference sequence). The CDR3 spells CSAPVETNTGELFF. The CDR3 DNA sequence: TGCAGTGCCCCCGTGGAGACGAACACCGGGGAGCTGTTTTTT.

This clonotype was picked up a small number of times. This sequence joins TRBV7-6 and TRBJ2-5, with 8 bases lining up with TRBD1. Losses at the gene ends were 5 bases for V and 3 bases for J; bases not matched to a gene: 5. CDR1 is SGHVS, CDR2 FNYEAQ, per germline. The CDR3 is made up of 14 amino acids. As DNA, the CDR3 is TGTGCCAGCAGCCGACGGACAGGGAAAGAGACCCAGTACTTC. It translates to CASSRRTGKETQYF.

In this sample, this clonotype turned up many times. CDR3 in amino acids: CATLRAPSYEQYF. Here the CDR3 DNA reads TGTGCCACCTTAAGGGCGCCGTCCTACGAGCAGTACTTC. This chain links TRBV6-1 with TRBJ2-7; no clear D. V was trimmed by 10 bases and J by 1 base, leaving 14 bases between them. The CDR3 is 13 residues long. CDR1 is MNHNS and CDR2 is SASEGT in the germline V gene.

This chain uses TRBV5-6 with TRBJ2-7; TRBD2 aligns across 8 bases. Germline trimming cut 0 bases from V and 6 bases from J; bases unmatched to any gene: 5. CDR1 and CDR2 from the germline V gene are SGHDT and YYEEEE. The CDR3 runs 14 residues. The CDR3 loop is CASSLGAGGSEQYF. The DNA for the CDR3 is TGTGCCAGCAGCTTGGGTGCGGGGGGCAGCGAGCAGTACTTC.

This clonotype appeared many times. The chain employs TRBV12-3 or TRBV12-4 and TRBJ1-1; maybe TRBD1 (5 bases). The CDR3 runs to 14 residues. Trimming left V 7 bases short and J 0 bases short, with 12 bases between. CDR3 amino acids: CASNPGAVNTEAFF. CDR3 DNA: TGTGCCAGCAATCCCGGGGCGGTGAACACTGAAGCTTTCTTT.

This clonotype was counted ten times or more. This chain connects TRBV20-1 to TRBJ2-5, with 7 bases fitting TRBD2. Germline V gives CDR1 DFQATT, CDR2 SNEGSKA (reference sequence). The CDR3 runs 15 residues. J was trimmed by 5 bases and V by 6 bases; bases with no gene match: 15. The CDR3 sequence is CSAQPRLARGETQYF. The CDR3 region has the DNA TGCAGTGCGCAACCCCGACTAGCACGGGGGGAGACCCAGTACTTC.

This clonotype was recorded at least ten times. This rearrangement joins TRBV6-1 to TRBJ2-7; no reliable D call. The CDR3 consists of 14 residues. With 6 bases removed from V and 3 bases from J, the gap between germline ends came to 15 bases. The V gene's germline CDR1 is MNHNS and CDR2 SASEGT. The CDR3 reads CASSPNRLYYEQYF. The CDR3 bases are TGTGCCAGCAGCCCCAATAGGCTTTACTACGAGCAGTACTTC.

The chain links TRBV28 to TRBJ1-4; D is perhaps TRBD1 (5 bases). This CDR3 contains 14 residues. With 1 base removed from V and 4 bases from J, the gap between germline ends came to 7 bases. Germline loops: CDR1 MDHEN, CDR2 SYDVKM. The CDR3 region has the DNA TGTGCCAGCAGTTTATACAGGCGTAATGAAAAACTGTTTTTT. Its protein product is CASSLYRRNEKLFF.

This clonotype was detected ten times or more. The J gene is TRBJ2-7, the V gene TRBV30; D is perhaps TRBD1 or TRBD2 (5 bases each). Looked up from germline, CDR1 is GTSNPN and CDR2 is SVGIG (reference sequence). This CDR3 region has 14 residues. V lost 2 bases, J lost 2 bases, and 13 bases lay in between. This chain's CDR3 is CAWSIRDGAYEQYF. DNA of the CDR3: TGTGCCTGGAGTATCCGGGACGGGGCCTACGAGCAGTACTTC.

This clonotype was picked up a small number of times. The chain is built from TRBV27 and TRBJ1-1; D possibly corresponds to TRBD1 (6 bases). V dropped 5 bases and J dropped 1 base, with 14 bases sitting between them. CDR3 size: 15 residues. Per germline, CDR1 MNHEY and CDR2 SMNVEV (reference sequence). CDR3 nucleotides: TGTGCCAGCAGTGGAGGAATGGGACAGAACACTGAAGCTTTCTTT. This gives the protein CASSGGMGQNTEAFF.

This clonotype appeared many times. Written as DNA, the CDR3 is TGTGCCAGCTTAAGAGGGACAGGCCCCACCGGGGAGCTGTTTTTT. This encodes CASLRGTGPTGELFF. The chain recombines TRBV6-1 with TRBJ2-2, with 8 bases that match TRBD1. The CDR3 is 15 residues long. CDR1 and CDR2 from the germline V gene are MNHNS and SASEGT. Trimming at V came to 8 bases and at J to 4 bases, leaving 9 bases not matched to a gene.

This clonotype was detected many times. CDR3 loop: CASSLATTNQPQHF. The CDR3 nucleotides are TGTGCCAGCAGTTTAGCGACTACTAATCAGCCCCAGCATTTT. The genes are TRBV27 and TRBJ1-5; D not certain. Germline CDR1 is MNHEY and CDR2 is SMNVEV (reference sequence). The length of the CDR3 is 14 residues. V was clipped by 2 bases and J by 4 bases, with 9 bases between them.

In this sample, this clonotype turned up many times. The gene calls are TRBV28 and TRBJ1-2, with D unclear. The V end was cut by 4 bases, the J end by 4 bases, with 10 bases between. The CDR3 has 13 residues. From germline, CDR1 is MDHEN and CDR2 SYDVKM. CDR3 sequence (DNA): TGTGCCAGCAGTTCTCGGGCTTTCTATGGCTACACCTTC. This codes for CASSSRAFYGYTF.

As DNA, the CDR3 is TGTGCCAGCTCACCTTTGGGACTAGAGGTGAATGAGCAGTTCTTC. Translated: CASSPLGLEVNEQFF. The V gene is TRBV18, the J gene TRBJ2-1; 8 nucleotides line up with TRBD2. Germline V CDR1 and CDR2: KGHSH, LQKENI. The CDR3 runs 15 residues. V shed 3 bases and J 7 bases; nucleotides not matched to a gene: 8.

This clonotype was observed a few times. The CDR3 loop is CASSLDVRQETQYF. For the CDR3, the DNA is TGCGCCAGCAGCTTGGATGTCAGACAAGAGACCCAGTACTTC. The chain has TRBV5-1 and TRBJ2-5; no clear D gene. V lost 0 bases and J 2 bases, leaving 8 bases between the germline ends. CDR1 is SGHRS, CDR2 YFSETQ, per germline. The CDR3 is 14 residues long.